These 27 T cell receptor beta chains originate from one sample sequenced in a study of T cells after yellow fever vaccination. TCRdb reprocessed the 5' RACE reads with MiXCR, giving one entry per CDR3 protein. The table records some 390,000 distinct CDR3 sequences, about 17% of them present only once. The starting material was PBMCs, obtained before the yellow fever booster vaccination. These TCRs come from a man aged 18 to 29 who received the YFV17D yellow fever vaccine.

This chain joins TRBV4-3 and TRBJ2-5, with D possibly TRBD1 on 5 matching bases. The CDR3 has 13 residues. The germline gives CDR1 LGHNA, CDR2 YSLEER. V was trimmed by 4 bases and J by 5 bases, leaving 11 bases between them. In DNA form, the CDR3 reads TGCGCCAGCAGCCCAAGGACATCTGAGACCCAGTACTTC. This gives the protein CASSPRTSETQYF.

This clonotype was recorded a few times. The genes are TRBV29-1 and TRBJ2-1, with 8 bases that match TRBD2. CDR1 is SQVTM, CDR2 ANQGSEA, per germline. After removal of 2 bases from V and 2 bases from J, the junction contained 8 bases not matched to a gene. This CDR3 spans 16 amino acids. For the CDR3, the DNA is TGCAGCGTTGAAAAGGGGATAGCGGGGACCTACAATGAGCAGTTCTTC. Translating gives CSVEKGIAGTYNEQFF.

DNA for the CDR3: TGCGCCAGCAGCCAAGAGTGGGACAGGGGGTCACCCCTCCACTTT. Translation gives CASSQEWDRGSPLHF. The V call is TRBV4-3, the J call TRBJ1-6; 11 nucleotides align to TRBD1. Germline V CDR1 and CDR2: LGHNA, YSLEER. CDR3 length equals 15 residues. V dropped 0 bases and J dropped 10; count of bases not matched to a gene: 2.

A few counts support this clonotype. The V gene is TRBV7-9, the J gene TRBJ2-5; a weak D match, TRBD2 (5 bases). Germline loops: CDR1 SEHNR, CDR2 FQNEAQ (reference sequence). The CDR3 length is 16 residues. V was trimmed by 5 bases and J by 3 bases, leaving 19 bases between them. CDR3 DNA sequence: TGTGCCAGCAGCGGCGGGCGCTCGCAGTTCAAAGAGACCCAGTACTTC. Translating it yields CASSGGRSQFKETQYF.

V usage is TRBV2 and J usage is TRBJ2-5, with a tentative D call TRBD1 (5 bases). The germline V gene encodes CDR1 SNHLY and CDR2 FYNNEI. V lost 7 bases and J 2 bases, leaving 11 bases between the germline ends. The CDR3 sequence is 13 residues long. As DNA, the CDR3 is TGTGCCAGCATAGACAGCAATCAAGAGACCCAGTACTTC. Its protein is CASIDSNQETQYF.

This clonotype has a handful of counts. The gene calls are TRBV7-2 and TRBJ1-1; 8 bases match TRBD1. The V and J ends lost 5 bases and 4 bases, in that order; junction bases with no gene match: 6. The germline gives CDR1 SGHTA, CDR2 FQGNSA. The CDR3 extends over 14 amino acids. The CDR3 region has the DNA TGTGCCAGCAGCAGGGACAGGCGTGGCACTGAAGCTTTCTTT. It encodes CASSRDRRGTEAFF. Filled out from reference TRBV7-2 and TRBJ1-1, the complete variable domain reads GAGVSQSPSNKVTEKGKDVELRCDPISGHTALYWYRQSLGQGLEFLIYFQGNSAPDKSGLPSDRFSAERTGGSVSTLTIQRTQQEDSAVYLCASSRDRRGTEAFFGQGTRLTVV.

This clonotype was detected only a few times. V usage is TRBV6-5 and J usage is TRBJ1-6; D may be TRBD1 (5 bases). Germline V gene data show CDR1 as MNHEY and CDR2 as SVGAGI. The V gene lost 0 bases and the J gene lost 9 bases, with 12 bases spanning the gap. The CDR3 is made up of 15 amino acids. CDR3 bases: TGTGCCAGCAGTTACTCGAGAGGGGCGGGTTCACCCCTCCACTTT. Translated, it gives CASSYSRGAGSPLHF.

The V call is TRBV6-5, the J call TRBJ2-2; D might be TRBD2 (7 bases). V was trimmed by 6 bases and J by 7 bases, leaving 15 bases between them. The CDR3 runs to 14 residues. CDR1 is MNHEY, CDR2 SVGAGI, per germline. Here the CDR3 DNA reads TGTGCCAGCAGATTTAGGGGGGGTGACGGGGAGCTGTTTTTT. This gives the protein CASRFRGGDGELFF.

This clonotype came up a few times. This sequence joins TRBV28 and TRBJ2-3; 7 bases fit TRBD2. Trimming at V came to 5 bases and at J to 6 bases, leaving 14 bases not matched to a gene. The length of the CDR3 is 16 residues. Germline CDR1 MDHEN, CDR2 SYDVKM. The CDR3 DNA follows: TGTGCCAGCAGTCCGCCTTTGCGGGGGTGGGGCGATACGCAGTATTTT. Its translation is CASSPPLRGWGDTQYF.

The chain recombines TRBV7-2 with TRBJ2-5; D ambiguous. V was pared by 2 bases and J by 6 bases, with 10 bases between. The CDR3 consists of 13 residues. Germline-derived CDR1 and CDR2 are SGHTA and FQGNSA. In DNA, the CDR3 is TGTGCCAGCAGCTTATGGGTGAAGCAGACCCAGTACTTC. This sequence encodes CASSLWVKQTQYF. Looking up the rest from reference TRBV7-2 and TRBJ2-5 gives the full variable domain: GAGVSQSPSNKVTEKGKDVELRCDPISGHTALYWYRQSLGQGLEFLIYFQGNSAPDKSGLPSDRFSAERTGGSVSTLTIQRTQQEDSAVYLCASSLWVKQTQYFGPGTRLLVL.

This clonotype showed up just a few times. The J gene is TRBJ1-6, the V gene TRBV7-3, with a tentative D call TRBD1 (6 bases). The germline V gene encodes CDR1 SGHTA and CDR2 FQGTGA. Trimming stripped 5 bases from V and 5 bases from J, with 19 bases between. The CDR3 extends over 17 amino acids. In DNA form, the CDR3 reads TGTGCCAGCAGCCCCGCGGGGGGGGGCGTCCATAATTCACCCCTCCACTTT. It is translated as CASSPAGGGVHNSPLHF.

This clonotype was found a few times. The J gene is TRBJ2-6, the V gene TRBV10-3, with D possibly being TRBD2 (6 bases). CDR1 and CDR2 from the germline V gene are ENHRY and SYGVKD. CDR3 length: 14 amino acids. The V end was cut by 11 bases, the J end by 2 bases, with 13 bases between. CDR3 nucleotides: TGTGCCTGCGGGTGGGAGGCTGGGGCCAACGTCCTGACTTTC. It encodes CACGWEAGANVLTF.

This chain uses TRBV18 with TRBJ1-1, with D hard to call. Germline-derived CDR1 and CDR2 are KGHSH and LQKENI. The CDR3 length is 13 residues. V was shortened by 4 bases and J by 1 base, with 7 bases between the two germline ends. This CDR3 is CASSQTQNTEAFF. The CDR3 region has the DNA TGTGCCAGCTCACAGACACAGAACACTGAAGCTTTCTTT.

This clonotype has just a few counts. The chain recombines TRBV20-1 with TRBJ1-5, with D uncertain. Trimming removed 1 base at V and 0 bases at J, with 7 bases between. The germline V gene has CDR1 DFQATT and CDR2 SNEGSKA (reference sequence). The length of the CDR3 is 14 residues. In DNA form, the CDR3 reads TGCAGTGCTAGAGCAGGTAATAGCAATCAGCCCCAGCATTTT. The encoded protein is CSARAGNSNQPQHF.

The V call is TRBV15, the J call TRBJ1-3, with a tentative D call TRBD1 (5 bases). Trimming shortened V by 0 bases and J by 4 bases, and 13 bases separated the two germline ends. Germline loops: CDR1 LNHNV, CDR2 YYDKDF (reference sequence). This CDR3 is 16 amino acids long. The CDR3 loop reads CATSRDREAIGNTIYF. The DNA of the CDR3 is TGTGCCACCAGCAGAGACAGGGAGGCCATCGGAAACACCATATATTTT.

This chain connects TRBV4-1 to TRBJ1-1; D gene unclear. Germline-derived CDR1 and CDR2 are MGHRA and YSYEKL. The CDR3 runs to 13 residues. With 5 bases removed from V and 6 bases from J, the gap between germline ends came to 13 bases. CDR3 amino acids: CASSAPVRAEAFF. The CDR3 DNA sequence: TGCGCCAGCAGCGCCCCCGTTCGGGCTGAAGCTTTCTTT.

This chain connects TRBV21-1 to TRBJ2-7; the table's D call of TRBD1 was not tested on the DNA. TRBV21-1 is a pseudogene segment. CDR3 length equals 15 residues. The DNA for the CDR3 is TGTGCCAGCAGATGCCGGGACAGGGCTAACTACGAGCAGTACGTC. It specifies CASRCRDRANYEQYV.

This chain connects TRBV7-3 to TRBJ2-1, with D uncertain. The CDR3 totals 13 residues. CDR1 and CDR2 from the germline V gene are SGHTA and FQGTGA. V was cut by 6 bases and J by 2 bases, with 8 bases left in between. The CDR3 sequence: CASSSSAYNEQFF. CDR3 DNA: TGTGCCAGCAGTTCCTCGGCCTACAATGAGCAGTTCTTC.

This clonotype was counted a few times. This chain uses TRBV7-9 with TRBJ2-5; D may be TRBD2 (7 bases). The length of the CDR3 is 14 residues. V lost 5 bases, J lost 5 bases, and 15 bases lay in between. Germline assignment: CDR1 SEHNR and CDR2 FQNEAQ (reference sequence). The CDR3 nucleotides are TGTGCCAGCAGCCCTCGGGGGGCCAGGGAGACCCAGTACTTC. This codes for CASSPRGARETQYF.

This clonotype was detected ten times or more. CDR3 sequence: CSARGGRGTSYGTEAFF. The CDR3 DNA is TGCAGTGCTAGGGGGGGCAGGGGCACATCTTACGGCACTGAAGCTTTCTTT. This chain links TRBV20-1 with TRBJ1-1, with D maybe TRBD1 (6 bases). This CDR3 comprises 17 residues. Germline loops: CDR1 DFQATT, CDR2 SNEGSKA (reference sequence). Deletions cut 3 bases from V and 4 bases from J, with 24 bases between.

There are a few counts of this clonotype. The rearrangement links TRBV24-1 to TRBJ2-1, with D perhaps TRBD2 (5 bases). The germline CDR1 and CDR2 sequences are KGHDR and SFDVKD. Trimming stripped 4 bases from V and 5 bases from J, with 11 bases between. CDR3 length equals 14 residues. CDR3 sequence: CATSDVRGNNEQFF. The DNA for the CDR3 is TGTGCCACCAGTGACGTCCGGGGTAACAATGAGCAGTTCTTC.

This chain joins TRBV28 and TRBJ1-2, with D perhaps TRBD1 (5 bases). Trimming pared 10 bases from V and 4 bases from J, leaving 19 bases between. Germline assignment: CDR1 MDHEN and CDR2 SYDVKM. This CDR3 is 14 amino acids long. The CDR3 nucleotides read TGTGCCACACCCCCAGCAGGGAGAGGCTATGGCTACACCTTC. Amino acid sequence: CATPPAGRGYGYTF.

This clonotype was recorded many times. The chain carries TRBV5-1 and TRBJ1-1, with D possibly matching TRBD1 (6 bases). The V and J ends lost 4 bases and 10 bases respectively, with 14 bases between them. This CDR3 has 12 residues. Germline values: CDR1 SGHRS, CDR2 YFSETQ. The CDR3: CASSEPTGTAFF. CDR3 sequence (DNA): TGCGCCAGCAGCGAGCCCACAGGGACAGCTTTCTTT.

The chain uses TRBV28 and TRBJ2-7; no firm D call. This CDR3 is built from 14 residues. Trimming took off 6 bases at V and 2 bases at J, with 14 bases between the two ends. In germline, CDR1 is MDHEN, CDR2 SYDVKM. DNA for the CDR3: TGTGCCAGCAGCGAGCCCCTTGTGCCCTACGAGCAGTACTTC. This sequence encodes CASSEPLVPYEQYF.

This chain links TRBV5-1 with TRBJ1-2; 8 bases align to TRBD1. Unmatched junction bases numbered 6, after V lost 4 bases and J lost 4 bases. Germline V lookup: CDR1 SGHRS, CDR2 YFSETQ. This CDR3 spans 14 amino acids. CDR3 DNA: TGCGCCAGCAGCCCAGGGGGCGAGGGCTATGGCTACACCTTC. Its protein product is CASSPGGEGYGYTF.

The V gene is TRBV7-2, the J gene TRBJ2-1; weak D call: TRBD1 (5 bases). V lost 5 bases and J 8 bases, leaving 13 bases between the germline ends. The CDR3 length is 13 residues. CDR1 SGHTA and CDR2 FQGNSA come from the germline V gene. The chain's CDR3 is CASSPDSLDEQFF. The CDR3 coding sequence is TGTGCCAGCAGCCCAGACAGTTTGGATGAGCAGTTCTTC.

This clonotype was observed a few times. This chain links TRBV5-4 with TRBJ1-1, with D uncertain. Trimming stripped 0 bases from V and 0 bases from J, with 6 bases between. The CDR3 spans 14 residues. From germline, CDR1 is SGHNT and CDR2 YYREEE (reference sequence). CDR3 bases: TGTGCCAGCAGCTTGGACAACATGAACACTGAAGCTTTCTTT. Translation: CASSLDNMNTEAFF.